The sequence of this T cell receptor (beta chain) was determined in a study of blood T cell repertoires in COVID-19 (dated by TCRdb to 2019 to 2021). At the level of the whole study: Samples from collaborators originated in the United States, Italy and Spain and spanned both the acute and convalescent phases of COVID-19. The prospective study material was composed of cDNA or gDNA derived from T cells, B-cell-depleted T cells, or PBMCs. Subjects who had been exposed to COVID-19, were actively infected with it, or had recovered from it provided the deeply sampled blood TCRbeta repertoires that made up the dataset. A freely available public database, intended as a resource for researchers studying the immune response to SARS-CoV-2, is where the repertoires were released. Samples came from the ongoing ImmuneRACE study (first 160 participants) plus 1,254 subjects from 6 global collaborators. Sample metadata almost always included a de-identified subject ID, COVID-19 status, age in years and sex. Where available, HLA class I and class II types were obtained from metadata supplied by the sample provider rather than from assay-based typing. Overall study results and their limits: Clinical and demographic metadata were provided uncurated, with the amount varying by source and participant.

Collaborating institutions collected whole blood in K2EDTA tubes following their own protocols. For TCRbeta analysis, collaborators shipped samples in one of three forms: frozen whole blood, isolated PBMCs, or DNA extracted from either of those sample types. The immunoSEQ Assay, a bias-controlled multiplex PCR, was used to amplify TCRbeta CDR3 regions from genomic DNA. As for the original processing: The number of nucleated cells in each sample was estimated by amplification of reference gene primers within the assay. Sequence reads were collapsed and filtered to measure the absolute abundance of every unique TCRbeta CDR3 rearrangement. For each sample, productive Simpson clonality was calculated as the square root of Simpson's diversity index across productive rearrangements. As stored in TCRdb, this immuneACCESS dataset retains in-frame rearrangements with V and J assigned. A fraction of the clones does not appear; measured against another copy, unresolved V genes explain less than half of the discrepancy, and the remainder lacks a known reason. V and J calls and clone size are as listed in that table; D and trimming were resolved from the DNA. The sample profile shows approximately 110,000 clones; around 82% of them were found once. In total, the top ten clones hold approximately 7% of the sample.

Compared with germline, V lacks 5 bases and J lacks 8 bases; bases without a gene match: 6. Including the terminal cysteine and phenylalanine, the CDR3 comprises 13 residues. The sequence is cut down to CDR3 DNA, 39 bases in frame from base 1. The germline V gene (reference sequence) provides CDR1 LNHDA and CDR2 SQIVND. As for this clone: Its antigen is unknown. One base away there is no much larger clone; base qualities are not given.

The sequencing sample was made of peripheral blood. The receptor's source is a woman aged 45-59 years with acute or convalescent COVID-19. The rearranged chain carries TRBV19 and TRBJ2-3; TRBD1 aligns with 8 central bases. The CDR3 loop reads CASSPQGAITQYF. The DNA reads TGTGCCAGTAGTCCCCAGGGGGCGATTACGCAGTATTTT. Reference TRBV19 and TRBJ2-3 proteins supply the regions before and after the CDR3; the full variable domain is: DGGITQSPKYLFRKEGQNVTLSCEQNLNHDAMYWYRQDPGQGLRLIYYSQIVNDFQKGDIAEGYSVSREKKESFPLTVTSAQKNPTAFYLCASSPQGAITQYFGPGTRLTVL.